The text below deals with one T cell receptor (beta chain). TCRdb independently ran MiXCR on the RT-PCR reads; one entry per CDR3 protein. The profile covers about 410,000 distinct CDR3 sequences, with 16% appearing a single time and roughly 7% taken by the ten largest. V gave up 3 bases and J gave up 5 bases, with 14 bases separating them. The CDR3 extends over 13 amino acids. Germline assignment: CDR1 DFQATT and CDR2 SNEGSKA (reference sequence). This specimen belongs to a study of patients and donors after allogeneic stem cell transplantation. The V call is TRBV20-1, the J call TRBJ2-7; possible D gene TRBD2, 5 bases. This TCR was sampled from a human donor who was either an allogeneic HSCT recipient or a stem cell or donor lymphocyte infusion donor (not recorded which). It is not recorded whose cells these are; they may come from a transplant donor. The specimen was blood, either unsorted or a sorted T cell fraction (not recorded which). The CDR3 loop reads CSASSGRVDEQYF. For the CDR3, the DNA is TGCAGTGCTAGTTCGGGGAGAGTCGACGAGCAGTACTTC.